This entry features one T cell receptor beta chain sequence. Its antigen is not identified. This record belongs to a study of cytomegalovirus exposure and HLA in healthy donors. Study results and caveats: Subsequent analysis found a tendency for first-cohort TCR clusters to co-occur within the 95 to 150 validation repertoires. In vitro, three CMV-associated chains proved specific for CMV antigens.

Method: immunoSEQ multiplex PCR; TCRdb's copy keeps in-frame clones and lacks some. The sample has fewer than 250,000 clones; approximately 82% are singletons. After removal of 6 bases from V and 0 bases from J, the junction contained 7 bases not matched to a gene. CDR1 SEHNR and CDR2 FQNEAQ come from the germline V gene (reference sequence). The CDR3 has 16 residues. The donors were part of the validation cohort of roughly 130 subjects. That cohort was separate from the first cohort, which comprised about 670 subjects. The sequence was obtained from a woman under 30 in good health and CMV-seronegative. The sample was PBMCs. V is TRBV7-9 and J is TRBJ2-2; 7 bases agree with TRBD2. CDR3: CASRPQTSSNTGELFF. The CDR3 DNA sequence: TGTGCCAGCAGGCCCCAGACTAGCTCGAACACCGGGGAGCTGTTTTTT. The complete variable domain, with remaining parts taken from reference TRBV7-9 and TRBJ2-2, reads DTGVSQNPRHKITKRGQNVTFRCDPISEHNRLYWYRQTLGQGPEFLTYFQNEAQLEKSRLLSDRFSAERPKGSFSTLEIQRTEQGDSAMYLCASRPQTSSNTGELFFGEGSRLTVL.